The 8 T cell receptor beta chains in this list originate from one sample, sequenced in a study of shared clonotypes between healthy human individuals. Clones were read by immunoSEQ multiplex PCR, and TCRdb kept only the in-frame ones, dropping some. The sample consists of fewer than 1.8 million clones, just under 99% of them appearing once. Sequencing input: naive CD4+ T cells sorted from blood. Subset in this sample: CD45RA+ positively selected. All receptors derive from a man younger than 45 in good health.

This CDR3 reads CASSPRQGGTYEQYF. CDR3 DNA sequence: TGTGCCAGTAGTCCCAGACAGGGAGGTACCTACGAGCAGTACTTC. The chain couples TRBV19 to TRBJ2-7, with D perhaps matching TRBD1 (7 bases). Germline CDR1 LNHDA, CDR2 SQIVND (reference sequence). This CDR3 is built from 15 residues. Trimming removed 5 bases at V and 2 bases at J, with 16 bases between.

The CDR3 DNA sequence: TGCGCCAGCAGGATGGGGGAAGCGAACACTGAAGCTTTCTTT. It codes for CASRMGEANTEAFF. The chain carries TRBV4-1 and TRBJ1-1; D is possibly TRBD1 (5 bases). CDR3 length: 14 amino acids. With 6 bases removed from V and 1 base from J, the gap between germline ends came to 12 bases. CDR1 and CDR2 (germline): MGHRA, YSYEKL.

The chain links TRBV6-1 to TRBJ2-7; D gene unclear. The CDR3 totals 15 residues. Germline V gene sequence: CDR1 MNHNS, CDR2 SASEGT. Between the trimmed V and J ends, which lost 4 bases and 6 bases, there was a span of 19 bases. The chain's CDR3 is CASSATDPSAGEQYF. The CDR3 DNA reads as TGTGCCAGCAGTGCAACCGACCCCTCGGCTGGCGAGCAGTACTTC.

Here the CDR3 reads CASSSGDLNTEAFF. CDR3 coding DNA: TGCGCCAGCAGTTCGGGGGACTTGAACACTGAAGCTTTCTTT. The chain combines TRBV5-1 with TRBJ1-1; D might be TRBD1 (5 bases). V lost 5 bases, J lost 0 bases, and 11 bases lay in between. Germline values: CDR1 SGHRS, CDR2 YFSETQ. CDR3 length: 14 residues. Filled out from reference TRBV5-1 and TRBJ1-1, the complete variable domain reads KAGVTQTPRYLIKTRGQQVTLSCSPISGHRSVSWYQQTPGQGLQFLFEYFSETQRNKGNFPGRFSGRQFSNSRSEMNVSTLELGDSALYLCASSSGDLNTEAFFGQGTRLTVV.

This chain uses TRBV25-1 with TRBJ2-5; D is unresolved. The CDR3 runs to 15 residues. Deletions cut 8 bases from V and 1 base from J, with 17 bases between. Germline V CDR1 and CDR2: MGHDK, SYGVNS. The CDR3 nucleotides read TGTGCCAGCCCGCACTATAGTATTCCCCAAGAGACCCAGTACTTC. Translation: CASPHYSIPQETQYF.

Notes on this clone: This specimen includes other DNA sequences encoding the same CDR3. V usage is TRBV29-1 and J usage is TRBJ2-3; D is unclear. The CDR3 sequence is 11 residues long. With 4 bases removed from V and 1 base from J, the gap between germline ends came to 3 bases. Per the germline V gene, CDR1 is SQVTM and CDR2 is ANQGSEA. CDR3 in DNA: TGCAGCGTTGGTCGCACAGATACGCAGTATTTT. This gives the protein CSVGRTDTQYF.

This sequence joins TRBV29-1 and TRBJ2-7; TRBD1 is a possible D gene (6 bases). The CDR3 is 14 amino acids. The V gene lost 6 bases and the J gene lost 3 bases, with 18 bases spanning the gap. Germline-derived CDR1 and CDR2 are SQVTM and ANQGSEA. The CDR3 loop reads CSVSSGGRVYEQYF. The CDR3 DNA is TGCAGCGTCTCTTCTGGGGGCAGGGTCTACGAGCAGTACTTC.

CDR3 residues: CASSAGTEAFF. The CDR3 nucleotides are TGTGCCAGCAGCGCCGGGACCGAAGCTTTCTTT. This chain connects TRBV2 to TRBJ1-1; the D gene is possibly TRBD1 (5 bases). Germline values: CDR1 SNHLY, CDR2 FYNNEI. CDR3 length: 11 residues. With 6 bases removed from V and 8 bases from J, the gap between germline ends came to 10 bases.